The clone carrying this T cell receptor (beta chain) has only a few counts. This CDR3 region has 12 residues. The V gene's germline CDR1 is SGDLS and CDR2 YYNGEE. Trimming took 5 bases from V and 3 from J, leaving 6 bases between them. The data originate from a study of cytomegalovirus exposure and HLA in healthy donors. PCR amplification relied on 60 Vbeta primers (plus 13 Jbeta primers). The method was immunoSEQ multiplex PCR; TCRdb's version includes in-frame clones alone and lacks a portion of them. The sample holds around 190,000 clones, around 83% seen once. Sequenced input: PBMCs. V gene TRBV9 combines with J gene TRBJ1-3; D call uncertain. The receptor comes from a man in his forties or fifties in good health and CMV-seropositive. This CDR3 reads CASRASGNTIYF. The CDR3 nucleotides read TGTGCCAGCAGAGCGAGTGGAAACACCATATATTTT.